This section outlines one TCR beta chain sequence together with its context. The data were taken from a study of blood T cell repertoires in COVID-19. As for the study in general: The analysed material was cDNA or gDNA that came from T cells, B-cell-depleted T cells, or PBMCs.

V gave up 2 bases and J gave up 2 bases; unmatched junction bases: 5. CDR3 size: 16 residues. CDR1 is MNHEY and CDR2 is SVGEGT in the germline V gene. In the source study's methods: Nucleated cell number was recorded as an estimate derived from reference gene primer amplification. Sequencing was performed with immunoSEQ multiplex PCR; in TCRdb, only in-frame clones are kept and a portion is missing. Clone size and the V and J calls come from that table; the DNA yielded D and trimming. The sample comprises some 130,000 clones, 65% to 85% of which are singletons, and approximately 2% rests with the top ten.

The sequence came from an older man with acute or convalescent COVID-19. The sequencing input was peripheral blood. The J gene is TRBJ1-5, the V gene TRBV6-2 or TRBV6-3; 8 positions match TRBD1. CDR3 protein: CASSYGRGRGNQPQHF. The CDR3, as DNA: TGTGCCAGCAGTTACGGCAGGGGGCGAGGCAATCAGCCCCAGCATTTT.